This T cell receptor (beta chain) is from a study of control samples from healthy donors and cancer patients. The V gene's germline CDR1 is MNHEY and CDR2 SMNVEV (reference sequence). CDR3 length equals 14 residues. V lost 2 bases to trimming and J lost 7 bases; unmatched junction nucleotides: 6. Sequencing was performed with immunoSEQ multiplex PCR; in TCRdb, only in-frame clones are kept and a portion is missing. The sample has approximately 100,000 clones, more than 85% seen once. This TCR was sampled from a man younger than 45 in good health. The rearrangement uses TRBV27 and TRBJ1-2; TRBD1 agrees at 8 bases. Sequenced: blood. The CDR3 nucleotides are TGTGCCAGCAGTTTACTTCAGGGGGCGGGTGGCTACACCTTC. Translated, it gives CASSLLQGAGGYTF.